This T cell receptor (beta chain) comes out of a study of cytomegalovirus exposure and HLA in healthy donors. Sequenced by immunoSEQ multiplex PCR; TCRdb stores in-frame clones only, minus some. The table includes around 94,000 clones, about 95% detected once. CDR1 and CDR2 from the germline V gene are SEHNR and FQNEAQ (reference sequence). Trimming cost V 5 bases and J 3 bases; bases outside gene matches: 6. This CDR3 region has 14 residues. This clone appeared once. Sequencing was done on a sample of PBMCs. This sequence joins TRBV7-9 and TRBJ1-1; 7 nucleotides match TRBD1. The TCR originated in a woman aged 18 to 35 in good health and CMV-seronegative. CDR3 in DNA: TGTGCCAGCAGCGCCCGACAGGGAGACACTGAAGCTTTCTTT. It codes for CASSARQGDTEAFF.